These 31 T cell receptor beta chains share one sample of origin, sequenced in a study of identifying expanded T cells in peripheral blood. Produced via immunoSEQ multiplex PCR; TCRdb's table is partial and in-frame only. This table holds around 76,000 clones, 90% found once. Sequencing was carried out using blood. The source of these receptors is a person aged 18 to 75 in good health.

The chain carries TRBV25-1 and TRBJ2-7; D is perhaps TRBD2 (5 bases). The CDR3 is made up of 13 amino acids. Trimming removed 7 bases from V and 1 base from J, with 11 bases in between. Germline CDR1 and CDR2: MGHDK and SYGVNS. The chain's CDR3 is CASMLAGSYEQYF. Here the CDR3 DNA reads TGTGCCAGCATGCTTGCGGGTTCCTACGAGCAGTACTTC.

J is TRBJ2-7 and V is TRBV5-1; 7 nucleotides align to TRBD1. The V and J ends lost 2 bases and 5 bases, in that order; junction bases with no gene match: 4. CDR1 is SGHRS and CDR2 is YFSETQ in the germline V gene. There are 13 residues in the CDR3. CDR3 loop: CASSLQGINEQYF. The CDR3 DNA follows: TGCGCCAGCAGCTTACAGGGGATAAACGAGCAGTACTTC.

The chain links TRBV18 to TRBJ2-7, with D tentatively TRBD1 or TRBD2 (6 bases each). V shed 8 bases and J shed 4 bases, with 18 bases lying between them. The CDR3 is 14 residues long. Germline V lookup: CDR1 KGHSH, CDR2 LQKENI. The CDR3 nucleotides are TGTGCCAGCCAAAAGGGGGGCAGAGTATACGAGCAGTACTTC. This translates into CASQKGGRVYEQYF.

V is TRBV7-9 and J is TRBJ1-4, with 8 bases identical to TRBD1. Losses at the gene ends were 5 bases for V and 5 bases for J; bases not matched to a gene: 4. The CDR3 totals 14 residues. CDR1 is SEHNR, CDR2 FQNEAQ, per germline (reference sequence). The CDR3, as DNA: TGTGCCAGCAGCCTCGGACAGGGCAATGAAAAACTGTTTTTT. Its translation is CASSLGQGNEKLFF.

This chain uses TRBV21-1 with TRBJ2-5; TRBD2, the table's D call, was not compared with the DNA. TRBV21-1 is a documented pseudogene. This CDR3 has 11 amino acids. The CDR3, as DNA: TGTGCCAGCAGCCGGAGAGGTACCCAGTACTTC. It encodes CASSRRGTQYF.

The V gene is TRBV19, the J gene TRBJ1-1; D not resolved. V was cut by 4 bases and J by 0 bases, with 6 bases left in between. Germline values: CDR1 LNHDA, CDR2 SQIVND (reference sequence). The CDR3 loop spans 13 amino acids. CDR3 DNA sequence: TGTGCCAGTAGTACAGGCATGAACACTGAAGCTTTCTTT. This encodes CASSTGMNTEAFF.

This rearrangement joins TRBV5-4 to TRBJ1-1, with D perhaps matching TRBD1 (5 bases). Trimming removed 0 bases from V and 3 bases from J, with 12 bases in between. The CDR3 consists of 15 residues. Germline V CDR1 and CDR2: SGHNT, YYREEE (reference sequence). The CDR3 DNA sequence: TGTGCCAGCAGCTTGGCGGGAAGGGGCGACACTGAAGCTTTCTTT. Protein product: CASSLAGRGDTEAFF.

The genes are TRBV25-1 and TRBJ1-2; TRBD1 agrees at 9 bases. There are 15 residues in the CDR3. Germline V gene lookup returns CDR1 MGHDK and CDR2 SYGVNS. With V trimmed by 7 bases and J by 3 bases, 9 bases remained unmatched. CDR3 sequence (DNA): TGTGCCAGCACCGATAGACAGGGGGATTACTATGGCTACACCTTC. Protein product: CASTDRQGDYYGYTF.

This chain uses TRBV19 with TRBJ1-2; D remains ambiguous. Trimming took 6 bases from V and 2 from J, leaving 10 bases between them. Germline CDR1 reads LNHDA; CDR2 reads SQIVND (reference sequence). The CDR3 totals 13 residues. The CDR3 region has the DNA TGTGCCAGTAGGCGGACGGGAAACTATGGCTACACCTTC. It translates to CASRRTGNYGYTF.

V gene TRBV6-6 combines with J gene TRBJ2-7, with D perhaps matching TRBD1 (6 bases). V dropped 10 bases and J dropped 4 bases, with 17 bases sitting between them. Germline V CDR1 and CDR2: MNHNY, SVGAGI (reference sequence). The CDR3 sequence is 13 residues long. Written as DNA, the CDR3 is TGTGCCATCTCCAGGGGCCCCTATTACGAGCAGTACTTC. Translated, it gives CAISRGPYYEQYF.

This chain joins TRBV18 and TRBJ1-6; D is undetermined. Per the germline V gene, CDR1 is KGHSH and CDR2 is LQKENI. V lost 3 bases to trimming and J lost 0 bases, with 9 bases between them. CDR3 size: 16 residues. The CDR3, as DNA: TGTGCCAGCTCACCTTCCAGTAACTCCTATAATTCACCCCTCCACTTT. Its protein is CASSPSSNSYNSPLHF.

V and J are TRBV6-4 and TRBJ2-3, with D possibly TRBD2 on 7 matching bases. The CDR3 length is 15 residues. Germline V CDR1 and CDR2: MRHNA, SNTAGT. Trimming removed 2 bases from V and 7 bases from J, with 16 bases in between. The CDR3: CASSDGGGEGNTQYF. The CDR3 DNA reads as TGTGCCAGCAGTGACGGCGGGGGCGAGGGAAATACGCAGTATTTT.

The rearrangement uses TRBV25-1 and TRBJ2-1; D possibly uses TRBD1 or TRBD2 (5 bases each). The CDR3 is 14 residues long. Trimming pared 8 bases from V and 5 bases from J, leaving 16 bases between. Germline CDR1 MGHDK, CDR2 SYGVNS. The CDR3 sequence is CASPAREGDNEQFF. In nucleotides, the CDR3 is TGTGCCAGCCCCGCGAGGGAAGGGGACAATGAGCAGTTCTTC.

The gene calls are TRBV5-1 and TRBJ2-3; a possible D gene is TRBD2 (5 bases). Germline V gene data show CDR1 as SGHRS and CDR2 as YFSETQ. The V end lost 4 bases, the J end lost 6 bases, and 18 bases lay between the germline ends. The CDR3 totals 15 residues. The DNA of the CDR3 is TGCGCCAGCAGCCGAACTAGTAACCTAGGGGATACGCAGTATTTT. Its translation is CASSRTSNLGDTQYF.

The CDR3 loop reads CASGPGQEQETQYF. Here the CDR3 DNA reads TGTGCTAGTGGTCCCGGACAGGAACAAGAGACCCAGTACTTC. The J gene is TRBJ2-5, the V gene TRBV12-5; TRBD1 aligns across 7 bases. The CDR3 covers 14 residues. Germline V CDR1 and CDR2: LGHNT, FRNRAP. With 5 bases clipped from V and 2 bases from J, the junction kept 5 bases outside the gene matches.

V and J are TRBV18 and TRBJ2-3; 12 bases are a match to TRBD2. CDR1 is KGHSH and CDR2 is LQKENI in the germline V gene. The CDR3 consists of 18 residues. Trimming cost V 1 base and J 3 bases; bases outside gene matches: 8. The CDR3 is CASSPRRLAGDGTDTQYF. In DNA form, the CDR3 reads TGTGCCAGCTCACCACGGCGACTAGCGGGGGACGGGACAGATACGCAGTATTTT.

This sequence joins TRBV30 and TRBJ2-3; 7 positions match TRBD2. The CDR3 spans 14 residues. Losses at the gene ends were 5 bases for V and 1 base for J; bases not matched to a gene: 6. In germline, CDR1 is GTSNPN, CDR2 SVGIG (reference sequence). The CDR3 is CAWPSGSCTDTQYF. The CDR3 DNA reads TGTGCCTGGCCTAGCGGCTCTTGCACAGATACGCAGTATTTT.

A single count supports this clone. CDR3 in DNA: TGTGCCAGCAGTCCAAGGACAGCCACAGATACGCAGTATTTT. Its protein is CASSPRTATDTQYF. The rearrangement uses TRBV9 and TRBJ2-3, with D perhaps matching TRBD1 (6 bases). CDR1 is SGDLS and CDR2 is YYNGEE in the germline V gene. V gave up 5 bases and J gave up 2 bases, with 12 bases separating them. The CDR3 consists of 14 residues.

The chain has TRBV18 and TRBJ1-6; 10 bases map to TRBD1. The CDR3 contains 16 residues. J lost 9 bases, V lost 0 bases, and 5 bases had no gene match. Per germline, CDR1 KGHSH and CDR2 LQKENI. Here the CDR3 DNA reads TGTGCCAGCTCACCACCTGCGGGACAGGGGTTTTCACCCCTCCACTTT. Translated: CASSPPAGQGFSPLHF.

The rearrangement joins TRBV4-3 to TRBJ1-4, with a weak D call TRBD1 (6 bases). Germline CDR1 reads LGHNA; CDR2 reads YSLEER. This CDR3 is 16 amino acids long. The V gene lost 1 base and the J gene lost 6 bases, with 15 bases spanning the gap. CDR3 protein: CASSQVRSRGDEKLFF. The CDR3 region has the DNA TGCGCCAGCAGCCAAGTAAGGTCAAGGGGGGATGAAAAACTGTTTTTT.

V usage is TRBV19 and J usage is TRBJ2-2; 7 bases are a match to TRBD1. Germline loops: CDR1 LNHDA, CDR2 SQIVND (reference sequence). The V gene end was trimmed by 4 bases and the J gene end by 3 bases; junction bases not matched to a gene: 2. There are 14 residues in the CDR3. CDR3 in amino acids: CASSNRGDTGELFF. CDR3 DNA sequence: TGTGCCAGTAGTAACAGGGGTGACACCGGGGAGCTGTTTTTT.

This rearrangement joins TRBV18 to TRBJ2-5; unclear D gene. Germline CDR1 reads KGHSH; CDR2 reads LQKENI. Trimming pared 3 bases from V and 3 bases from J, leaving 8 bases between. The CDR3 length is 13 residues. The DNA for the CDR3 is TGTGCCAGCTCACCGGGCGGAGAAGAGACCCAGTACTTC. It yields the protein CASSPGGEETQYF.

This chain joins TRBV6-1 and TRBJ2-1, with a tentative D call TRBD1 (6 bases). V was shortened by 5 bases and J by 10 bases, with 9 bases between the two germline ends. The CDR3 is made up of 11 amino acids. CDR1 and CDR2 (germline): MNHNS, SASEGT. The CDR3 nucleotides are TGTGCCAGCAGTATCGGGACAGAGCAGTTCTTC. It specifies CASSIGTEQFF.

This chain links TRBV5-1 with TRBJ2-2; D perhaps matches TRBD1 (6 bases). CDR1 and CDR2 (germline): SGHRS, YFSETQ. The CDR3 sequence is 16 residues long. V gave up 1 base and J gave up 4 bases, with 14 bases separating them. Here the CDR3 reads CASSLSGTLITGELFF. CDR3 bases: TGCGCCAGCAGCTTGTCCGGGACACTTATCACCGGGGAGCTGTTTTTT.

V and J are TRBV2 and TRBJ2-7; D unclear. From germline, CDR1 is SNHLY and CDR2 FYNNEI. V lost 8 bases to trimming and J lost 1 base, with 6 bases between them. The CDR3 loop spans 11 amino acids. The CDR3 DNA sequence: TGTGCCAGCGCTAAATCCTACGAGCAGTACTTC. Its translation: CASAKSYEQYF.

The chain recombines TRBV14 with TRBJ2-1; 11 nucleotides match TRBD2. J gave up 7 bases and V 4 bases, and 6 bases lay outside the gene matches. This CDR3 is built from 15 residues. CDR1 is SGHDN, CDR2 FVKESK, per germline. In DNA, the CDR3 is TGTGCCAGCAGCCTTACTAGCGGGGGACGGAATGAGCAGTTCTTC. Protein product: CASSLTSGGRNEQFF.

The chain links TRBV6-5 to TRBJ2-1; tentatively, D is TRBD2 (6 bases). The V gene's germline CDR1 is MNHEY and CDR2 SVGAGI. CDR3 size: 14 residues. Trimming shortened V by 7 bases and J by 8 bases, and 18 bases separated the two germline ends. The CDR3 sequence: CASMRRERLDEQFF. CDR3 coding DNA: TGTGCCAGCATGCGGAGGGAACGATTGGATGAGCAGTTCTTC.

The rearrangement links TRBV6-5 to TRBJ1-2; D call uncertain. This CDR3 has 14 residues. V was pared by 6 bases and J by 7 bases, with 18 bases between. CDR1 is MNHEY and CDR2 is SVGAGI in the germline V gene. CDR3 nucleotides: TGTGCCAGCAGGTGGGGTCCGGGGTCCGCTGGCTACACCTTC. This translates into CASRWGPGSAGYTF.

The chain couples TRBV19 to TRBJ1-2; D perhaps matches TRBD1 (5 bases). V lost 3 bases, J lost 11 bases, and 16 bases lay in between. The CDR3 sequence is 13 residues long. Germline CDR1 LNHDA, CDR2 SQIVND (reference sequence). CDR3 nucleotides: TGTGCCAGTAGTATTGGCGAAGGGGTTGATTACACCTTC. Encoded protein: CASSIGEGVDYTF.

The chain joins TRBV27 to TRBJ2-7; 9 bases are shared with TRBD1. The germline gives CDR1 MNHEY, CDR2 SMNVEV (reference sequence). J gave up 4 bases and V 3 bases, and 1 base lay outside the gene matches. The CDR3 runs to 13 residues. CDR3 sequence: CASSFGQGYEQYF. CDR3 sequence (DNA): TGTGCCAGCAGTTTCGGACAGGGGTACGAGCAGTACTTC.

The CDR3 spells CASSLARAANEKLFF. In nucleotides, the CDR3 is TGTGCCAGCAGCTTGGCCCGGGCAGCGAATGAAAAACTGTTTTTT. V gene TRBV5-6 combines with J gene TRBJ1-4; D gene unclear. The CDR3 extends over 15 amino acids. V lost 0 bases to trimming and J lost 5 bases, with 11 bases between them. Per the germline V gene, CDR1 is SGHDT and CDR2 is YYEEEE.